This T cell receptor (beta chain) was profiled in a study of response to subunit inactivated influenza vaccine. Findings and limits, study-wide: T cells newly recruited by each seasonal influenza vaccination are few, the authors suggested.

Each CDR3 protein gets one entry after TCRdb re-called the RT-PCR reads with MiXCR. The table lists hundreds of thousands of distinct CDR3 sequences, around 18% of them singletons. In its sample, this clonotype was seen a few times. Antigen: not known. The CDR3 is 16 amino acids. Per the germline V gene, CDR1 is SEHNR and CDR2 is FQNEAQ (reference sequence). V lost 6 bases to trimming and J lost 4 bases, with 19 bases between them. Sequenced here: PBMCs from blood, sampled about 5 days after vaccination. This receptor was obtained from a man aged 45-60 years who received an inactivated influenza vaccine. The rearrangement uses TRBV7-9 and TRBJ1-5; D is unclear. CDR3 region: CASSYFDEGGNQPQHF. Here the CDR3 DNA reads TGTGCCAGCAGTTATTTCGACGAGGGAGGGAATCAGCCCCAGCATTTT.